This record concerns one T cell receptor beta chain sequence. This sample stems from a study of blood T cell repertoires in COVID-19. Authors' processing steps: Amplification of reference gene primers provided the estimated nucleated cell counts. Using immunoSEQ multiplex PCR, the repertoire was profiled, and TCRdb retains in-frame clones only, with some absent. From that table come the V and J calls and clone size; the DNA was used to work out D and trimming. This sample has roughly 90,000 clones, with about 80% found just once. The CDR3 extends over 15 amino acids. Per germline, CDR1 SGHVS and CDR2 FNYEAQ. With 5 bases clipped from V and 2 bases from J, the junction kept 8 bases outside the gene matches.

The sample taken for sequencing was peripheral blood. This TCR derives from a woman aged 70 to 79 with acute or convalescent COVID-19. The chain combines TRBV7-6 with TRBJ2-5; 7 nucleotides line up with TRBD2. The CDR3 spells CASSPMGEGQETQYF. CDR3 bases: TGTGCCAGCAGCCCTATGGGGGAGGGTCAAGAGACCCAGTACTTC.